This T cell receptor (beta chain) emerged from a study of CD8 T cells in ankylosing spondylitis. General study points: It appeared that ankylosing spondylitis blood was characterized by a TCR beta motif of several highly homologous variants. Significant enrichment of disease-linked clones was reportedly seen in matched ankylosing spondylitis synovial fluid.

TCR beta libraries were made by quantitative 5'-RACE with molecular barcodes. One entry per CDR3 protein, called by TCRdb with MiXCR from the 5' RACE reads. The sample holds approximately 440,000 distinct CDR3 sequences, approximately 17% seen once. This clonotype has more than one count but fewer than ten. Antigen unknown. The CDR3 is 14 residues long. V was trimmed by 9 bases and J by 7 bases, leaving 16 bases between them. CDR1 SGHTA and CDR2 FQGNSA come from the germline V gene. The specimen was blood, either unsorted or a sorted T cell fraction (not recorded which). The chain employs TRBV7-2 and TRBJ1-6, with a weak D call TRBD1 (5 bases). The sequence derives from a male donor with ankylosing spondylitis. CDR3 sequence: CASVNDRRNSPLHF. The CDR3 DNA is TGTGCCAGTGTAAATGACAGAAGGAATTCACCCCTCCACTTT.